This is a list of T cell receptor beta chains from one sample in a study of brain T cells in children with intractable seizures. Method: immunoSEQ multiplex PCR; TCRdb's copy keeps in-frame clones and lacks some. The table records 50,000 to 80,000 clones, around 96% of them present only once. The sample consisted of peripheral blood, taken at surgery. Receptors were obtained from a boy in the first two years of life with focal cortical dysplasia and intractable seizures. CDR3s include the opening cysteine and the closing phenylalanine or tryptophan.

>16|TRBJ2-3|TRBV10-3
CAISELPGTPQDTQYF
>10|TRBJ1-1|TRBV19
CATGNTEAFF
>13|TRBJ2-7|TRBV6-5
CASSYNRAYEQYF
>15|TRBJ2-1|TRBV11-3
CASSPTGAYFNEQFF
>14|TRBJ2-5|TRBV5-6
CASSYPGVVETQYF
>15|TRBJ2-7|TRBV9
CASSPGGEIAYEQYF
>17|TRBJ1-6|TRBV7-2
CASSLQGYPSYNSPLHF
>17|TRBJ2-1|TRBV2
CASSEAVGPSWRNEQFF
>11|TRBJ1-2|TRBV10-3
CAISSFDGYTF
>14|TRBJ2-7|TRBV3-1/TRBV3-2
CASSPEQGTYEQYF
>15|TRBJ2-3|TRBV5-1
CASSKDRGSLGTQYF
>14|TRBJ1-2|TRBV19
CASSPQRGNYGYTF
>15|TRBJ1-4|TRBV28
CASSITGGGGEKLFF
>16|TRBJ1-1|TRBV5-8
CASSLKGGPSGAEAFF
>15|TRBJ2-3|TRBV28
CASSPLASPIDTQYF
>14|TRBJ1-6|TRBV6-5
CASRRQPYNSPLHF
>13|TRBJ2-4|TRBV19
CASSIRAKNIQYF
>15|TRBJ1-2|TRBV9
CASSVSVKGDYGYTF
>17|TRBJ1-5|TRBV5-6
CASSLWLGTYSNQPQHF
>12|TRBJ2-1|TRBV5-4
CASSFSYNEQFF
>14|TRBJ2-5|TRBV5-1
CASSLVANQETQYF
>13|TRBJ1-2|TRBV6-5
CASSYGRDYGYTF
>14|TRBJ2-7|TRBV6-2/TRBV6-3
CASSYSDSSYEQYF
>16|TRBJ2-3|TRBV7-8
CASSLSAGQGTDTQYF
>15|TRBJ2-7|TRBV5-4
CASSLTGTSSYEQYF
>15|TRBJ2-1|TRBV2
CASRVGRGVYNEQFF
>14|TRBJ1-6|TRBV15
CATSGQANNSPLHF
>13|TRBJ2-7|TRBV27
CASSLLAGYEQYF
>13|TRBJ2-1|TRBV12-3/TRBV12-4
CASSFTQFYEQFF
>16|TRBJ2-1|TRBV5-1
CASSLAWEDPVPEQFF
>18|TRBJ1-1|TRBV7-7
CASSRIRRRSRENTEAFF
>13|TRBJ2-7|TRBV23-1
CASSQSHLYEQYF
>17|TRBJ2-1|TRBV18
CASSLGQGGGSYNEQFF
>15|TRBJ1-5|TRBV18
CASSPETGVGQPQHF
>15|TRBJ2-1|TRBV5-1
CASSFGTSGYNEQFF
>16|TRBJ2-4|TRBV9
CASSPERGLAKNIQYF
>14|TRBJ1-5|TRBV4-2
CASSQGRNNQPQHF
>14|TRBJ2-7|TRBV19
CASRQGPNSYEQYF
>15|TRBJ2-3|TRBV5-5
CASSLVGAKGDTQYF
>11|TRBJ1-4|TRBV12-3/TRBV12-4
CASRRFEKLFF
>14|TRBJ1-1|TRBV2
CASNSLGQITEAFF
>15|TRBJ2-7|TRBV5-1
CASSLRVGGPYEQYF
>16|TRBJ1-2|TRBV20-1
CSASGQGLSLYYGYTF
>16|TRBJ2-3|TRBV9
CASSADLAGISDTQYF
>16|TRBJ2-1|TRBV6-2/TRBV6-3
CASSYSSSAPYNEQFF
>14|TRBJ1-1|TRBV28
CASSLGTGITEAFF
>16|TRBJ2-7|TRBV29-1
CSVEGPASGGAIEQYF